The present TCR beta chain was sequenced within a study of radiotherapy plus CTLA-4 blockade in lung cancer (dated 2018 in TCRdb). At the level of the whole study: Among the enrolled patients, about 20% had an objective response, and around 31% reached disease control.

What the research found in general, with its limitations: The strongest predictors of response were reported to be early dynamic shifts in blood T cell clones along with a rise in serum interferon-beta following radiation. After treatment with radiotherapy and ipilimumab, TCR clones that came from tumors expanded in the peripheral blood.

Reading the germline V gene (reference sequence) gives CDR1 MNHEY and CDR2 SMNVEV. V is reduced by 7 bases and J by 3 bases, leaving a spacing of 12 bases between them. The CDR3 spans 13 residues, from the cysteine through the phenylalanine. This entry keeps only the CDR3 DNA: 39 bases, framed from base 1. The library was obtained by the immunoSEQ multiplex PCR assay. Entries here come from immuneACCESS through TCRdb and include only in-frame sequences with V and J called. Some clones fail to appear in such tables; in the studies checked, an unresolved V gene covers under half of the shortfall, and the cause of the remainder is unknown. This sample holds approximately 50,000 clones; around 80% were observed only once. Roughly 6% of the sample rests with the top ten. Focal radiation therapy combined with CTLA-4 blockade (ipilimumab) was tested in patients with chemo-refractory metastatic non-small-cell lung cancer.

This clone was counted a single time. This clone's antigen is unknown. The record has no base qualities; no much larger clone is one base away. The rearrangement combines TRBV27 with TRBJ2-5; TRBD2 is a possible D gene, resting on 5 matching bases. Sequencing used peripheral blood, obtained from a patient treated with radiotherapy plus ipilimumab. The clonotype originates from a human donor with non-small cell lung cancer whose response to radiotherapy plus ipilimumab could not be evaluated. CDR3 protein: CASKDWIEETQYF. The bases read TGTGCCAGCAAGGACTGGATTGAAGAGACCCAGTACTTC.